This entry concerns a single T cell receptor (beta chain). In its sample, this clonotype was seen a few times. The antigen it binds to is not known. One end of the junction is discordant with germline, which a read error may explain. Taken from cysteine to phenylalanine, the CDR3 has 14 residues. The DNA shown is the 42-base CDR3, in frame from base 1. For CDR1 and CDR2, the germline V gene lists SGHTA and FQGNSA. The data belong to a study of neurological immune-mediated disorders (dated by TCRdb to the late 2010s). Notes on the research overall: Using UMI-based sequencing, the study compared peripheral blood TCR-beta repertoires from patients with HTLV-I-associated myelopathy (HAM/TSP), patients with multiple sclerosis, and healthy controls. The roughly 100 TCR-beta libraries included longitudinal samples, technical triplicates and paired sorted CD4+ and CD8+ T-cell subsets alongside PBMC samples. Longitudinal HAM/TSP and healthy donors had 3 time-points each (about 3-40 month intervals). The cohort included some 70 subjects: some 15 with HAM/TSP, around 35 with multiple sclerosis, and roughly 20 healthy controls.

Points the paper makes about the study in general: TCR clonal expansion was highest in HAM/TSP patients and lowest in MS patients, with MS patients falling below even healthy controls. Across subjects, expanded clones never shared an identical CDR3 amino acid sequence, which suggests that the TCR-beta repertoires in every group were private.

cDNA synthesis used template-switch 5'RACE with a primer carrying a 10-nucleotide random unique molecular identifier tagging each TCR transcript. Every sequencing run covered 15-18 subjects and yielded more than 170 million TCR-beta sequences. Total RNA was extracted with the RNeasy kit. TCR-beta VDJ regions were amplified with primers for the TCR constant region and the 5'RACE anchor, using the KAPA Real-time Library Amplification kit. Sample indexes and Illumina adaptors were added in a first PCR, and a second PCR then increased library yield. After Ampure bead purification, the roughly 650 bp TCR product was size-selected on a 2% E-gel SizeSelection system. Before pooling, library quality was assessed on a Bioanalyzer, concentration was determined with Qubit, and library quantification was performed with the Kapa Library Quantification kit. Paired-end 2 x 150 bp sequencing of the libraries was performed on an Illumina HiSeq 2500. To increase sequence diversity, roughly 23-30% phiX was spiked into each library pool. The authors' pipeline ran thus. The quality-filtered reads were processed with the UMI-based MiGEC pipeline, whose error correction step removed more than 75% of the raw TCR sequences. IMGT germline references were used for alignment of VDJ genes, and clonotypes were defined by a unique CDR3 amino acid sequence together with V-J genes. Clonal expansion, Shannon diversity and CDR3 relatedness (CalcPairwiseDistances, ClusterSamples) were evaluated with VDJtools, and phylogenetic trees were built with CLCbio workbench. A clone was classed as expanded if it had 8 or more unique UMIs, a cutoff based on coefficient-of-variation modelling across technical triplicates. In-frame beta chains were kept once TCRdb had trimmed the public reads at Q25 with fastp and called clones with MiXCR. Rows with one shared CDR3 protein collapse into an entry with the most common genes and DNA. These V and J calls rely on TCRdb rather than the paper's analysis. Within this sample are over 90,000 distinct CDR3 sequences, with more than 10% of them counted one time only. Approximately 3.1% of the sample belongs to the ten largest clones.

In light of the paper, this sample's time point label describes: longitudinal time-point 3. For unsorted PBMC libraries, 2 million PBMCs were used after storage in RNAlater at -80 degrees C until RNA extraction. Peripheral blood was subjected to Ficoll-Hypaque density gradient centrifugation to isolate PBMCs, which were then cryopreserved in liquid nitrogen. The sequence was collected from a female donor with HTLV-1-associated myelopathy (HAM/TSP). The sample consisted of PBMCs. The chain is made from TRBV7-2 and TRBJ2-2, with the D segment possibly TRBD1 or TRBD2, each aligning over 6 bases. The DNA is TGTGCCAGCAGCTTAATCAACCCATGGGGGGCGCTGTTTTTT. The encoded protein is CASSLINPWGALFF.